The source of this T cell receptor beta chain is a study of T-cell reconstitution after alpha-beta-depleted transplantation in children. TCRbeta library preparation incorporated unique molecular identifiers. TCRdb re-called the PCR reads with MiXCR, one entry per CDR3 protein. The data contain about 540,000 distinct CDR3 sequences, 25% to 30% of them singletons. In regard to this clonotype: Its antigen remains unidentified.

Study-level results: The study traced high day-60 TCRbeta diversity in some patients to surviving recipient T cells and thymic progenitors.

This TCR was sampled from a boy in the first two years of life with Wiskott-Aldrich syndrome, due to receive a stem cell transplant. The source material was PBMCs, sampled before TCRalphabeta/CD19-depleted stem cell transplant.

The CDR3 reads CASRATGMGGYTF. CDR3 coding DNA: TGTGCCAGCAGAGCAACAGGGATGGGGGGCTACACCTTC. The chain is built from TRBV12-3 or TRBV12-4 and TRBJ1-2; D may be TRBD1 (6 bases). Trimming removed 6 bases at V and 8 bases at J, with 16 bases between. The CDR3 contains 13 residues.